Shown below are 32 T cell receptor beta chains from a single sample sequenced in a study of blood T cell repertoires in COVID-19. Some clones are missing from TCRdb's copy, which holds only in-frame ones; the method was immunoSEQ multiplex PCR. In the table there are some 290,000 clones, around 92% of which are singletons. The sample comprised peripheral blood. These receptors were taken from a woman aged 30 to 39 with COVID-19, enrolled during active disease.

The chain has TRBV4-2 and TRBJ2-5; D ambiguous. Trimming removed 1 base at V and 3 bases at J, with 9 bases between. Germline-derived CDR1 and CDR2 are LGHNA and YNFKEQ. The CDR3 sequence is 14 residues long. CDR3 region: CASSQAPQEETQYF. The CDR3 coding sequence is TGTGCCAGCAGCCAAGCCCCCCAGGAAGAGACCCAGTACTTC.

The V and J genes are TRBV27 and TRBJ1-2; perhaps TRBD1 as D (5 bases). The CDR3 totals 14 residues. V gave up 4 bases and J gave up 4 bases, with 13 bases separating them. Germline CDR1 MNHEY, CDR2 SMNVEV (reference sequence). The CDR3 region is CASSSGGKAYGYTF. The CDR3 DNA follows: TGTGCCAGCAGTTCTGGGGGGAAGGCCTATGGCTACACCTTC.

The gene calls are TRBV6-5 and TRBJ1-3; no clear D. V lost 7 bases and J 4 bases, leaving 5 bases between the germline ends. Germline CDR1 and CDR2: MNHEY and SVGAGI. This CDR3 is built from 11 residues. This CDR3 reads CASTRGNTIYF. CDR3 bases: TGTGCCAGCACCCGGGGAAACACCATATATTTT.

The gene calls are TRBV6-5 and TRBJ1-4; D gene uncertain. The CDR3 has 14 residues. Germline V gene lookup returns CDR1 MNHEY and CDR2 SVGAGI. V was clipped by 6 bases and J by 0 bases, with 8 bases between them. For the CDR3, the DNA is TGTGCCAGCAGGAGAGTTGCAACTAATGAAAAACTGTTTTTT. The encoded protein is CASRRVATNEKLFF.

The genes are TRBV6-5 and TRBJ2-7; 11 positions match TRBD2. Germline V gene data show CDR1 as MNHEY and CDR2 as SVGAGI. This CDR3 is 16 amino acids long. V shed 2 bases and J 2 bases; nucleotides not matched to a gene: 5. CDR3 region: CASSYQNSGGAYEQYF. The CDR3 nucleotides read TGTGCCAGCAGTTACCAGAATAGCGGGGGGGCCTACGAGCAGTACTTC.

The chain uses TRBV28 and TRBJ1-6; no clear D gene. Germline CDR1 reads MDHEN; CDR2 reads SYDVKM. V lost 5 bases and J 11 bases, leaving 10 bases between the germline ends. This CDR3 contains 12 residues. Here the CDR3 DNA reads TGTGCCAGCAGTGGCATCCTTCCACCCCTCCACTTT. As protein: CASSGILPPLHF.

The CDR3 sequence is CASSLYGATDTQYF. As DNA, the CDR3 is TGTGCCAGCAGCTTGTATGGGGCGACAGATACGCAGTATTTT. The chain joins TRBV5-6 to TRBJ2-3, with D possibly being TRBD1 (5 bases). CDR1 SGHDT and CDR2 YYEEEE come from the germline V gene. The CDR3 contains 14 residues. Trimming pared 1 base from V and 3 bases from J, leaving 9 bases between.

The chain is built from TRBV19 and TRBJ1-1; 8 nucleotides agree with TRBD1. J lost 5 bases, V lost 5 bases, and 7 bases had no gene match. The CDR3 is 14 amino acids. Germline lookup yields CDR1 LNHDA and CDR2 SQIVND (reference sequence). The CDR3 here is CASSVLRGRTEAFF. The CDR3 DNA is TGTGCCAGTAGTGTCCTCAGGGGGCGGACTGAAGCTTTCTTT.

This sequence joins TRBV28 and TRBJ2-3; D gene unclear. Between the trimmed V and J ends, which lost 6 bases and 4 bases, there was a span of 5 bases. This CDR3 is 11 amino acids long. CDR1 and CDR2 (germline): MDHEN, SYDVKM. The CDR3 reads CASRESDTQYF. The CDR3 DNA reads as TGTGCCAGCAGGGAGTCAGATACGCAGTATTTT.

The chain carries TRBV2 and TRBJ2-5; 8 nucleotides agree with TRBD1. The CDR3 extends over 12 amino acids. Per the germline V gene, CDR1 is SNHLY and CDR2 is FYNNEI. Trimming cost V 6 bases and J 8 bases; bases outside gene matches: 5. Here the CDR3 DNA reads TGTGCCAGCAGGGGGGACAGGTTAACCCAGTACTTC. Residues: CASRGDRLTQYF.

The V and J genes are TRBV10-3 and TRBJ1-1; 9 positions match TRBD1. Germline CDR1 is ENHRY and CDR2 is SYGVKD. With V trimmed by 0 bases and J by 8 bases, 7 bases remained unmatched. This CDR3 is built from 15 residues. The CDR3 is CAISESYGTGIEAFF. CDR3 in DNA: TGTGCCATCAGTGAGTCGTATGGGACAGGGATAGAAGCTTTCTTT.

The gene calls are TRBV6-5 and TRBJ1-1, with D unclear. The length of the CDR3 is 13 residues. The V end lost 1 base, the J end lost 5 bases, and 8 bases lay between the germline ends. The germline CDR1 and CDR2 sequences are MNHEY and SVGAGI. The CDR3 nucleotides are TGTGCCAGCAGTTACTACGGGGATACTGAAGCTTTCTTT. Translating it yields CASSYYGDTEAFF.

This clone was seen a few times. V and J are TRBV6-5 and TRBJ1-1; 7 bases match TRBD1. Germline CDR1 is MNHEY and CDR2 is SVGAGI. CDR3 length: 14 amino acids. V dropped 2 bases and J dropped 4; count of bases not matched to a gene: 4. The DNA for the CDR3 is TGTGCCAGCAGTTACCGAGAGGGGGCCACTGAAGCTTTCTTT. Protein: CASSYREGATEAFF.

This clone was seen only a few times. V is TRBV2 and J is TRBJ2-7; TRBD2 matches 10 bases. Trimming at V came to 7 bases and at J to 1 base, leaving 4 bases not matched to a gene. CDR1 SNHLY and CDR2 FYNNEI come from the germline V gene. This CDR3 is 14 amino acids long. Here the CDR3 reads CASIPSGGSYEQYF. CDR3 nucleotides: TGTGCCAGCATTCCTAGCGGGGGTTCCTACGAGCAGTACTTC.

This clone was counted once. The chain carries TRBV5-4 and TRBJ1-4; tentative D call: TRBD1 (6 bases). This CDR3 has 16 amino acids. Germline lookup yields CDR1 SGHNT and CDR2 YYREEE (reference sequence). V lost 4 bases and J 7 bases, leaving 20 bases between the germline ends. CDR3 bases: TGTGCCAGCAGCCTAACATCAGGGGCGTCAGGTGAAAAACTGTTTTTT. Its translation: CASSLTSGASGEKLFF. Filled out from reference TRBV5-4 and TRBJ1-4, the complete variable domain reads ETGVTQSPTHLIKTRGQQVTLRCSSQSGHNTVSWYQQALGQGPQFIFQYYREEENGRGNFPPRFSGLQFPNYSSELNVNALELDDSALYLCASSLTSGASGEKLFFGSGTQLSVL.

CDR3 DNA sequence: TGTGCCAGGAAGAAATTGGAGGCTTTCTTT. This translates into CARKKLEAFF. The chain is built from TRBV7-9 and TRBJ1-1; D unresolved. There are 10 residues in the CDR3. Germline values: CDR1 SEHNR, CDR2 FQNEAQ (reference sequence). V lost 9 bases, J lost 11 bases, and 13 bases lay in between. Using reference TRBV7-9 and TRBJ1-1 for the parts outside the CDR3, the full variable domain is DTGVSQNPRHKITKRGQNVTFRCDPISEHNRLYWYRQTLGQGPEFLTYFQNEAQLEKSRLLSDRFSAERPKGSFSTLEIQRTEQGDSAMYLCARKKLEAFFGQGTRLTVV.

The CDR3 sequence is CASSSGTGKGYEQYF. The DNA for the CDR3 is TGTGCCAGCAGTTCCGGGACAGGCAAGGGCTACGAGCAGTACTTC. The rearrangement uses TRBV28 and TRBJ2-7; 8 nucleotides line up with TRBD1. The CDR3 runs to 15 residues. Germline V gene data show CDR1 as MDHEN and CDR2 as SYDVKM. V dropped 4 bases and J dropped 3; count of bases not matched to a gene: 8.

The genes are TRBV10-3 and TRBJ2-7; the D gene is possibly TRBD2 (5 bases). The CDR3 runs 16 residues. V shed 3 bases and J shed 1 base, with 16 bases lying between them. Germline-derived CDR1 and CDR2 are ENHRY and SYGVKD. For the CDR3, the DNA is TGTGCCATCAGTGACCCCCTGCTTCCGGGATCCTACGAGCAGTACTTC. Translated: CAISDPLLPGSYEQYF.

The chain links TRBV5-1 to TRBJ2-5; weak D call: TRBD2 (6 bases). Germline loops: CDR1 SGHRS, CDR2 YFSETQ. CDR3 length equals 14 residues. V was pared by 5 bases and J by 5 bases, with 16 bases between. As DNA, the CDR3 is TGCGCCAGCAGTAGGGACTGGACGGGGGAGACCCAGTACTTC. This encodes CASSRDWTGETQYF.

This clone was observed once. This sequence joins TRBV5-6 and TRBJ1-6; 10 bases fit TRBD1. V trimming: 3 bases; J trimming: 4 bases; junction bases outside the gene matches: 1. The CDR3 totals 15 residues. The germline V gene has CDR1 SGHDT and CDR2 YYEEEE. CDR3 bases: TGTGCCAGCAGCTGGGGACAGGGGTATAATTCACCCCTCCACTTT. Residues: CASSWGQGYNSPLHF.

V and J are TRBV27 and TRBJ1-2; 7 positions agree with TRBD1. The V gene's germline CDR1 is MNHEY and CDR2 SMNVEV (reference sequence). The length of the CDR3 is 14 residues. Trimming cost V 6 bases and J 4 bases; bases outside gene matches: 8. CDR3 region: CASSRDSRIYGYTF. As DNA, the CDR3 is TGTGCCAGCAGCCGGGACAGCCGAATCTATGGCTACACCTTC.

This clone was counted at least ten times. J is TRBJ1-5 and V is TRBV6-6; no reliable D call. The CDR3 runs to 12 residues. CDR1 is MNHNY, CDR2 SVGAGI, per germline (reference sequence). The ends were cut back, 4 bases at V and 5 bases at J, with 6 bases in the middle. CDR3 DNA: TGTGCCAGCAGTTCCCCGTATCAGCCCCAGCATTTT. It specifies CASSSPYQPQHF.

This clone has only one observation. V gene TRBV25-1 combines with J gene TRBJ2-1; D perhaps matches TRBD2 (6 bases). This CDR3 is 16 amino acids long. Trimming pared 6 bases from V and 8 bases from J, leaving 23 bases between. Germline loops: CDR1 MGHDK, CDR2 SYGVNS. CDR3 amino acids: CASRGRRGGSGDEQFF. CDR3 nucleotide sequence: TGTGCCAGCAGAGGACGTCGCGGAGGGTCCGGGGATGAGCAGTTCTTC.

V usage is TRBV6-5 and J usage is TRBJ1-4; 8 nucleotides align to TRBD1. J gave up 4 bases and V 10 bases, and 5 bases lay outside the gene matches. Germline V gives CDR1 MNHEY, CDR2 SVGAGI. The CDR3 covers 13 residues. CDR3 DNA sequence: TGTGCCACTAAGGACAGGGATAATGAAAAACTGTTTTTT. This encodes CATKDRDNEKLFF.

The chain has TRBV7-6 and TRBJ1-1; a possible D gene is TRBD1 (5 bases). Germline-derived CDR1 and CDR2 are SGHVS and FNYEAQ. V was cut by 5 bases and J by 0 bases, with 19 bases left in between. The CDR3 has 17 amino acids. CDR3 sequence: CASSDTGGSAVNTEAFF. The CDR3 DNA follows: TGTGCCAGCAGCGATACAGGAGGGTCAGCCGTGAACACTGAAGCTTTCTTT.

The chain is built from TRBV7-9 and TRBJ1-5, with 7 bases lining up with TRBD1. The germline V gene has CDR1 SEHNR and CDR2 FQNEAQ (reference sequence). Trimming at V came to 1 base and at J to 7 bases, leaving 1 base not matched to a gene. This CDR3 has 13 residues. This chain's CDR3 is CASSLDRGQPQHF. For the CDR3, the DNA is TGTGCCAGCAGCTTAGACAGGGGCCAGCCCCAGCATTTT.

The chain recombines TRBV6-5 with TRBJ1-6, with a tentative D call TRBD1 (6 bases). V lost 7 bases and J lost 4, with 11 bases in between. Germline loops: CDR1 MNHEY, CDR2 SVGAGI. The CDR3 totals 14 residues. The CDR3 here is CASNPTGYNSPLHF. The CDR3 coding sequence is TGTGCCAGCAACCCGACAGGATATAATTCACCCCTCCACTTT.

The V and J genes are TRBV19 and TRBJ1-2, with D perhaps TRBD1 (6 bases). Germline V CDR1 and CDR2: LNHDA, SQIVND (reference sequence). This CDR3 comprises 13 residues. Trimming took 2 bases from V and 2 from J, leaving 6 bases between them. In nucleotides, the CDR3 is TGTGCCAGTAGTATACAGGGGAACTATGGCTACACCTTC. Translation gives CASSIQGNYGYTF. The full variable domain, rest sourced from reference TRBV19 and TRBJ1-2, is DGGITQSPKYLFRKEGQNVTLSCEQNLNHDAMYWYRQDPGQGLRLIYYSQIVNDFQKGDIAEGYSVSREKKESFPLTVTSAQKNPTAFYLCASSIQGNYGYTFGSGTRLTVV.

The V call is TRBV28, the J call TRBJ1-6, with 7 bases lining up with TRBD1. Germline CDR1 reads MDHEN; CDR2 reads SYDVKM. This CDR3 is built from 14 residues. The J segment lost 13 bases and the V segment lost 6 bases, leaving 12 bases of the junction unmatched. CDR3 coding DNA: TGTGCCAGCAGAACGGACAGGCAAGGGGGCCCCCTCCACTTT. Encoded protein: CASRTDRQGGPLHF.

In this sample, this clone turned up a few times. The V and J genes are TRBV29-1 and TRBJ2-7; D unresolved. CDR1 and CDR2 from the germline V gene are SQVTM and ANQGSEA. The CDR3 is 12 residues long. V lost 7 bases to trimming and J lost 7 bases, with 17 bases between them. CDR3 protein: CSGWLSSSEQYF. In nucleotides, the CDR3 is TGCAGCGGCTGGTTGAGCTCGAGTGAGCAGTACTTC.

Written as DNA, the CDR3 is TGTGCCAGCAGTTACAGGCAGCGAGAGCAGTTCTTC. Protein product: CASSYRQREQFF. The chain is built from TRBV6-6 and TRBJ2-1, with no clear D. This CDR3 spans 12 amino acids. Deletions cut 2 bases from V and 10 bases from J, with 9 bases between. Germline CDR1 reads MNHNY; CDR2 reads SVGAGI (reference sequence).

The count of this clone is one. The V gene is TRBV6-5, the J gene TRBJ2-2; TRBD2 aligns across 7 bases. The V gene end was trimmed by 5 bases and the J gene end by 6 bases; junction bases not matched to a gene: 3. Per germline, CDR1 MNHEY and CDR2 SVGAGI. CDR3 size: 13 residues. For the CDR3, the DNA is TGTGCCAGCAGTCCTAGCGGTTCCGGGGAGCTGTTTTTT. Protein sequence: CASSPSGSGELFF.